This T cell receptor (beta chain) was obtained from a study of blood T cells in healthy people across ages. Primed by a sample-barcoded 5' primer and a J-beta primer mix, a second PCR proceeded for 7 to 11 cycles. TCRdb recomputed calls from the 5' RACE reads with MiXCR, one row per CDR3 protein. The sample holds more than 650,000 distinct CDR3 sequences, 20% to 25% seen once. General observations from the study: The study found more naive CD4+ cells and higher diversity in long-lived than aged donors. As naive T cell percentage varied, TCR beta diversity correlated strongly with it. It was not possible, with unsorted PBMCs, to conclusively compare naive and antigen-experienced cells.

This CDR3 contains 14 residues. Germline V gives CDR1 SGHTA, CDR2 FQGNSA. In its sample, this clonotype was seen a few times. Its antigen is not known. Sequencing was carried out using blood. The TCR originated in a man aged 70-80 years in good health. The chain couples TRBV7-2 to TRBJ2-5, with D perhaps matching TRBD1 or TRBD2 (5 bases each). The DNA end is more similar to TRBJ2-7, so the J call may be wrong. This CDR3 is CASSTGDLLYEQYF. CDR3 DNA: TGTGCCAGCAGCACTGGGGACCTTTTATACGAGCAGTACTTC.